One TCR beta chain is described in this entry. Source study methods: The assay estimated nucleated cells by amplifying reference gene primers. The data were produced by immunoSEQ multiplex PCR, yet TCRdb's version contains in-frame clones alone and is incomplete. V and J calls and clone size are copied from that table; D and trimming were computed from the DNA. Of around 130,000 clones listed, 84% were seen once; the top ten hold over 3%. This entry belongs to a study of blood T cell repertoires in COVID-19. Individuals drawn from under 30 US areas were roughly 18 to 95 years old. Donors of Cohort 3 who recovered were those that had two negative PCRs, clearance, or symptom resolution. Germline V gene sequence: CDR1 SGHDN, CDR2 FVKESK. Trimming shortened V by 4 bases and J by 4 bases, and 10 bases separated the two germline ends. CDR3 size: 14 residues.

This receptor was obtained from a woman between 25 and 40 years old who had recovered from COVID-19. V and J are TRBV14 and TRBJ1-4, with D unclear. The source material was PBMCs or T cells enriched from blood (not recorded which). DNA for the CDR3: TGTGCCAGCAGCCCTCAGGCTCGTAATGAAAAACTGTTTTTT. It is translated as CASSPQARNEKLFF.